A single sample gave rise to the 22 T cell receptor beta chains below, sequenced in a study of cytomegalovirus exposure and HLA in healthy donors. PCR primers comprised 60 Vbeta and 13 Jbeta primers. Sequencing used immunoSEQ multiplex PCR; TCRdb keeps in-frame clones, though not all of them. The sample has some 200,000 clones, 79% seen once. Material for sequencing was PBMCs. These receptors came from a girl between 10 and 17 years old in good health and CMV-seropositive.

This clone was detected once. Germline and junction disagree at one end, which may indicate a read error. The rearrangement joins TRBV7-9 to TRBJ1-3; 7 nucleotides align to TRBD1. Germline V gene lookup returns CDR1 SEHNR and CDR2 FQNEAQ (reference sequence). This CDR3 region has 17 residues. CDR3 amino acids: CSSSFQLGGGPGNTIYF. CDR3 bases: TGTTCCAGCAGCTTTCAGCTTGGAGGGGGCCCTGGAAACACCATATATTTT.

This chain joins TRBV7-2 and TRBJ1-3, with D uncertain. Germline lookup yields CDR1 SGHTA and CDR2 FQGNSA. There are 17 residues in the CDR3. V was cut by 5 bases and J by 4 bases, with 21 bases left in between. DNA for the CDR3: TGTGCCAGCAGCCCACCGAATGCGAGGGCTACAGGAAACACCATATATTTT. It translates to CASSPPNARATGNTIYF. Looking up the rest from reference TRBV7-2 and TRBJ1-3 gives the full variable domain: GAGVSQSPSNKVTEKGKDVELRCDPISGHTALYWYRQSLGQGLEFLIYFQGNSAPDKSGLPSDRFSAERTGGSVSTLTIQRTQQEDSAVYLCASSPPNARATGNTIYFGEGSWLTVV.

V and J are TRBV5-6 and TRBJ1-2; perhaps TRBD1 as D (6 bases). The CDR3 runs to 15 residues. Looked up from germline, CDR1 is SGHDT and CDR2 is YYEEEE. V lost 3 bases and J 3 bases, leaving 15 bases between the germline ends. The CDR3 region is CASSSQGRADYGYTF. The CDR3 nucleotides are TGTGCCAGCAGCTCCCAGGGGAGGGCGGACTATGGCTACACCTTC.

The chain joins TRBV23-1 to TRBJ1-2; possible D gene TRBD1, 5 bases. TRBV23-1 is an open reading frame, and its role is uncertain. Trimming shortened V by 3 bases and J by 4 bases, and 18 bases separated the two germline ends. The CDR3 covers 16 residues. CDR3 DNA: TGCGCCAGCAGTCAGAAGTCCGGGGGGTGTGTCTATGGCTACACCTTC. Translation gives CASSQKSGGCVYGYTF.

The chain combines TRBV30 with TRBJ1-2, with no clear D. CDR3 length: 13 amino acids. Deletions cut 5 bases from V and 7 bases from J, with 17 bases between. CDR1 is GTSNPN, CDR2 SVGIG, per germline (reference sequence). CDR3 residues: CAWALSLGLGYTF. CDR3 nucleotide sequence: TGTGCCTGGGCCCTTTCCCTTGGGCTTGGCTACACCTTC.

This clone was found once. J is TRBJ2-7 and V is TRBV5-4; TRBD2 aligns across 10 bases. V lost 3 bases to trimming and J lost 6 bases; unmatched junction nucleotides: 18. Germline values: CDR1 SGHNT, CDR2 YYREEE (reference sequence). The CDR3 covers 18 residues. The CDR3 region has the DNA TGTGCCAGCAGCTCGGCGCGTTCTAGCGGGGGCTCTCGGGGCGAGCAGTACTTC. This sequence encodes CASSSARSSGGSRGEQYF.

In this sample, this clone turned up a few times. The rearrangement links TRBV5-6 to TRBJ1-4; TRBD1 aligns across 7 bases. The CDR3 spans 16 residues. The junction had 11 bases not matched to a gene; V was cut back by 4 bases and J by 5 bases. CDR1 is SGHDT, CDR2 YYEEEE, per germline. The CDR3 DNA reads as TGTGCCAGCAGCGGACTACCGGGACAGCTAAATGAAAAACTGTTTTTT. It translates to CASSGLPGQLNEKLFF.

The CDR3: CASSLASGESYNEQFF. The CDR3 coding sequence is TGTGCCAGCAGCTTGGCAAGCGGGGAGAGCTACAATGAGCAGTTCTTC. This chain links TRBV5-4 with TRBJ2-1, with 7 bases aligning to TRBD2. With V trimmed by 0 bases and J by 3 bases, 6 bases remained unmatched. Germline CDR1 is SGHNT and CDR2 is YYREEE (reference sequence). This CDR3 region has 16 residues.

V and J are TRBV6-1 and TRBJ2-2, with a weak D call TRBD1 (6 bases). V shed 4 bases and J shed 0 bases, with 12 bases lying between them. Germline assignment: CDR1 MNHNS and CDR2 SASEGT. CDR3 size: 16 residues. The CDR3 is CASSGGTSANTGELFF. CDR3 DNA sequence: TGTGCCAGCAGTGGGGGGACATCGGCGAACACCGGGGAGCTGTTTTTT.

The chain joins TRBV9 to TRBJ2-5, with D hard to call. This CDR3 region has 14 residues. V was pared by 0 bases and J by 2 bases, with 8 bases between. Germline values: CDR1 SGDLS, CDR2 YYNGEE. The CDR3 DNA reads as TGTGCCAGCAGCGTAGGAGTGCTTCAAGAGACCCAGTACTTC. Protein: CASSVGVLQETQYF.

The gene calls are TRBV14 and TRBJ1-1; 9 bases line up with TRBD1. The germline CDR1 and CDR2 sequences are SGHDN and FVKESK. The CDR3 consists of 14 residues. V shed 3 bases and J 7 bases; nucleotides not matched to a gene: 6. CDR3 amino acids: CASSHGQGLGEAFF. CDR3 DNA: TGTGCCAGCAGCCATGGACAGGGGCTCGGTGAAGCTTTCTTT.

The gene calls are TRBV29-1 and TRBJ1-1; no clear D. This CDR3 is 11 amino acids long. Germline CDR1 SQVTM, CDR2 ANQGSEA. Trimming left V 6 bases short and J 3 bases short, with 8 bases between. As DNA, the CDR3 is TGCAGCGTGGTAGAATACACTGAAGCTTTCTTT. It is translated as CSVVEYTEAFF.

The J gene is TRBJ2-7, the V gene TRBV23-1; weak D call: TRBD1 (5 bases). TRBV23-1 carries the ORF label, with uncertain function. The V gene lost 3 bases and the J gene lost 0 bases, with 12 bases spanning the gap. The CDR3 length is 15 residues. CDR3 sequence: CASSHLQVNSYEQYF. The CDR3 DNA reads TGCGCCAGCAGTCATCTACAGGTTAACTCCTACGAGCAGTACTTC.

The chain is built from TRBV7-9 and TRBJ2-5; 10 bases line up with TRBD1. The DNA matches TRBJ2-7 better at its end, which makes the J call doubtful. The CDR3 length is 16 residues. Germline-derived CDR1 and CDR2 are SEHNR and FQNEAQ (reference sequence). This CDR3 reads CASSLIGQGDPYEQYF. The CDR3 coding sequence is TGTGCCAGCAGCCTCATCGGACAGGGGGATCCCTACGAGCAGTACTTC.

CDR3: CASSGQKTGNTGELFF. The CDR3 DNA is TGTGCCAGCAGCGGACAGAAAACGGGGAACACCGGGGAGCTGTTTTTT. V usage is TRBV5-4 and J usage is TRBJ2-2; possible D gene TRBD1, 6 bases. The CDR3 sequence is 16 residues long. The germline V and J ends were trimmed by 4 bases and 1 base, with 14 bases remaining between them. The germline V gene has CDR1 SGHNT and CDR2 YYREEE (reference sequence).

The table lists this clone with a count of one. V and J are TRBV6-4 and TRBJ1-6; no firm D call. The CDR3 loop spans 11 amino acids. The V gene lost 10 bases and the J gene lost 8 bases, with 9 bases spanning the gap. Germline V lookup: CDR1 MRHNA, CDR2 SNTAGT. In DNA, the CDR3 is TGTGCCATCATCCAGGATTCACCCCTCCACTTT. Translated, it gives CAIIQDSPLHF.

The CDR3 loop is CAWSGEGIVNQPQHF. As DNA, the CDR3 is TGTGCCTGGAGTGGGGAGGGGATTGTAAATCAGCCCCAGCATTTT. The chain combines TRBV30 with TRBJ1-5; possible D gene TRBD1, 5 bases. Deletions cut 1 base from V and 4 bases from J, with 14 bases between. Germline V gene lookup returns CDR1 GTSNPN and CDR2 SVGIG (reference sequence). CDR3 length equals 15 residues.

DNA for the CDR3: TGTGCCAGCAGTGTCTCTAGCGGGGGGGTCAATGAGCAGTTCTTC. Protein sequence: CASSVSSGGVNEQFF. This chain links TRBV2 with TRBJ2-1; 12 bases match TRBD2. Looked up from germline, CDR1 is SNHLY and CDR2 is FYNNEI. V trimming: 4 bases; J trimming: 6 bases; junction bases outside the gene matches: 4. There are 15 residues in the CDR3.

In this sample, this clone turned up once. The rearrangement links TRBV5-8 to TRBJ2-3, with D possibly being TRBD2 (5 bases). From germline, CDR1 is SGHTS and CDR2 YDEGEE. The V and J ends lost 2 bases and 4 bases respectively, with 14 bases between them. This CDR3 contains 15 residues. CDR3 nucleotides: TGTGCCAGCAGCTTTAGGCGGGTGATCCCAGATACGCAGTATTTT. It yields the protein CASSFRRVIPDTQYF.

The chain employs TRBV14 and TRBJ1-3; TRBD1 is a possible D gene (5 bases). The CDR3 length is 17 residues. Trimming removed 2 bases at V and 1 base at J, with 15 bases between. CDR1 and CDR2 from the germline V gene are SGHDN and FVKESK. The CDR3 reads CASSQLRGSVSGNTIYF. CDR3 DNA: TGTGCCAGCAGCCAATTAAGGGGCAGCGTTTCTGGAAACACCATATATTTT.

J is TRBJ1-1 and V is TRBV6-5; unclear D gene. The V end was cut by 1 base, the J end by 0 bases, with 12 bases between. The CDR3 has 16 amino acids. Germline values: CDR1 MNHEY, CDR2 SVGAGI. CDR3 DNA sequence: TGTGCCAGCAGTTACTTTGGCAGTTTGATGAACACTGAAGCTTTCTTT. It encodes CASSYFGSLMNTEAFF.

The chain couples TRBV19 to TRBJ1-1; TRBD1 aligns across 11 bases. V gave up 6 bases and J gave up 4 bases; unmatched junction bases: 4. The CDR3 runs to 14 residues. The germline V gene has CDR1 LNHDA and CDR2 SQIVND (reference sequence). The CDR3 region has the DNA TGTGCCAGTAGCGCCGGGACAGGGGGCACTGAAGCTTTCTTT. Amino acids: CASSAGTGGTEAFF.